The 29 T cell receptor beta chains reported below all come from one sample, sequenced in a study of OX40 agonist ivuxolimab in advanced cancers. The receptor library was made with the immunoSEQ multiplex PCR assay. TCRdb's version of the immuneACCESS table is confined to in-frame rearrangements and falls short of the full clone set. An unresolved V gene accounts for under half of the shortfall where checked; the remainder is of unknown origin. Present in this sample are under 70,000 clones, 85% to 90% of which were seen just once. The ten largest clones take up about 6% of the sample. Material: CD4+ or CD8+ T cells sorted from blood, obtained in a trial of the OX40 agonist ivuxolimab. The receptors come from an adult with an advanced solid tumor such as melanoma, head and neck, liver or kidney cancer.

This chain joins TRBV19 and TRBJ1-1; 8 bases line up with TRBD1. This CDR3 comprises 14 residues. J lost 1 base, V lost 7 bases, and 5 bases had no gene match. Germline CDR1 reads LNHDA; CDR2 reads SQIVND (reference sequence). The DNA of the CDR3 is TGTGCCAGTAACCCAACAGGGGGGAACACTGAAGCTTTCTTT. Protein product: CASNPTGGNTEAFF.

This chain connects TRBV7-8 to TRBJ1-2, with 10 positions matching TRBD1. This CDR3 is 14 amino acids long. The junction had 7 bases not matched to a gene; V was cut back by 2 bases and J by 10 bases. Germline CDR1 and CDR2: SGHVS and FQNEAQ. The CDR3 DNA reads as TGTGCCAGCAGCTTAATGGGACAGGGGATCGTCTACACCTTC. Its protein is CASSLMGQGIVYTF.

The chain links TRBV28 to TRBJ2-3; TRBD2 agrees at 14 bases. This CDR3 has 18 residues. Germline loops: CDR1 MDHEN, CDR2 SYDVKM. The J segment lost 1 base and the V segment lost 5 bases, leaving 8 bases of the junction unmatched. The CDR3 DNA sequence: TGTGCCAGCAGTCCCCCCGGGGGACTAGCGGGGGGCACAGATACGCAGTATTTT. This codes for CASSPPGGLAGGTDTQYF. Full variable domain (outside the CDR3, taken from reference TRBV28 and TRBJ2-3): DVKVTQSSRYLVKRTGEKVFLECVQDMDHENMFWYRQDPGLGLRLIYFSYDVKMKEKGDIPEGYSVSREKKERFSLILESASTNQTSMYLCASSPPGGLAGGTDTQYFGPGTRLTVL.

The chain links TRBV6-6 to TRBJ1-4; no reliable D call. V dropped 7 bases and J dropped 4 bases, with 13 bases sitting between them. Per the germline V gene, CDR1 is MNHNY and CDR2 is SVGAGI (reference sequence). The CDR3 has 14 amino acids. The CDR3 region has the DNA TGTGCCAGCACCGCCGACCGAATTAATGAAAAACTGTTTTTT. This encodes CASTADRINEKLFF.

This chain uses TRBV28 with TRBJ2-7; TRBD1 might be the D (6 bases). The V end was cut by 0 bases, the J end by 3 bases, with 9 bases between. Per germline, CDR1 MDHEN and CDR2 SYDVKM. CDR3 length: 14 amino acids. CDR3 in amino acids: CASSLWTGSYEQYF. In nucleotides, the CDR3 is TGTGCCAGCAGTTTATGGACAGGTAGCTACGAGCAGTACTTC.

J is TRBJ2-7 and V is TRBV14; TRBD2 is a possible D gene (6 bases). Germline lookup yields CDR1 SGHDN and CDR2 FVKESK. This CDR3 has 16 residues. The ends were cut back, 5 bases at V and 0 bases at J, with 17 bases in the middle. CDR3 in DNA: TGTGCCAGCAGCAATCCAAGGCGGGGAGGCTCCTACGAGCAGTACTTC. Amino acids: CASSNPRRGGSYEQYF.

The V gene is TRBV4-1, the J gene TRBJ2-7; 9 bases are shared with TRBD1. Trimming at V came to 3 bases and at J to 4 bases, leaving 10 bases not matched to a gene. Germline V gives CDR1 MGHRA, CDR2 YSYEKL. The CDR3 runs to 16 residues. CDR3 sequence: CASSQDHSGTGYEQYF. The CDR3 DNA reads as TGCGCCAGCAGCCAGGACCATTCTGGGACAGGGTACGAGCAGTACTTC.

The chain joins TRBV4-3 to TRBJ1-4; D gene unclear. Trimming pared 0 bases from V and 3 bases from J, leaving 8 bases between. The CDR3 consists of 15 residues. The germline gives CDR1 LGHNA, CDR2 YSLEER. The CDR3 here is CASSQETRANEKLFF. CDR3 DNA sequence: TGCGCCAGCAGCCAAGAAACAAGGGCTAATGAAAAACTGTTTTTT.

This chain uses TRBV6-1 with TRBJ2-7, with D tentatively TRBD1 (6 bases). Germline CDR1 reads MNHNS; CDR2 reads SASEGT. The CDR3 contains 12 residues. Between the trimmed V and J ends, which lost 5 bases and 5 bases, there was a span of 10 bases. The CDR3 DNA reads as TGTGCCAGCAGTTTTAGGACAGACGAGCAGTACTTC. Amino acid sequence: CASSFRTDEQYF.

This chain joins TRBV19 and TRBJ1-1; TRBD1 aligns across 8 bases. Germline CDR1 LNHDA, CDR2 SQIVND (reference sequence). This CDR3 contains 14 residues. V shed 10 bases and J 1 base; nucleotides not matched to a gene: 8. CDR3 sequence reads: CATSPGTGNTEAFF. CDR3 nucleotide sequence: TGTGCCACCTCACCCGGGACAGGGAACACTGAAGCTTTCTTT.

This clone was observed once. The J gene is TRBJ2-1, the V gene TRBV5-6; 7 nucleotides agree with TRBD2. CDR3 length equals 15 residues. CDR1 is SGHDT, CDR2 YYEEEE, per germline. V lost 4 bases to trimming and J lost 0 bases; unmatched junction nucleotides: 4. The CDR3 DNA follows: TGTGCCAGCAGCGGGGCGGGGGACTCCTACAATGAGCAGTTCTTC. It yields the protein CASSGAGDSYNEQFF.

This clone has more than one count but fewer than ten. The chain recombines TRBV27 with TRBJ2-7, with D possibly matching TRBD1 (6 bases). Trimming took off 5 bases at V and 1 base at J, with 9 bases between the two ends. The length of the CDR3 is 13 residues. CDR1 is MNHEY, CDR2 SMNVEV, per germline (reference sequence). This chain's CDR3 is CASSHGQSYEQYF. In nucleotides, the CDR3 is TGTGCCAGCAGTCACGGACAGTCCTACGAGCAGTACTTC.

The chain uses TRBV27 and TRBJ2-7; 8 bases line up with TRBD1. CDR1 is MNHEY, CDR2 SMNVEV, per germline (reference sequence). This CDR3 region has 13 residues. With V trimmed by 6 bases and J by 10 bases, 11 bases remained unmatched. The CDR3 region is CASSVTTGAFQYF. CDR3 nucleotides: TGTGCCAGCAGCGTAACGACAGGGGCTTTTCAGTACTTC.

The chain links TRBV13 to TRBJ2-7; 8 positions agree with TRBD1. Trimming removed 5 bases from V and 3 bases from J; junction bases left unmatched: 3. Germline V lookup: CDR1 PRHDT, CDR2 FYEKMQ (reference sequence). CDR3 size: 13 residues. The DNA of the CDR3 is TGTGCCAGCAGCCACAGGGGGAACTACGAGCAGTACTTC. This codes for CASSHRGNYEQYF.

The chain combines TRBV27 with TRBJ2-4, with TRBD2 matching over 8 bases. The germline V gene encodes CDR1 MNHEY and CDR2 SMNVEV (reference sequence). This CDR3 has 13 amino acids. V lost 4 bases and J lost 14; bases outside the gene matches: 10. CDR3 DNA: TGTGCCAGCAGTTACAGCGGGAGTGCGGAGAAGTACTTC. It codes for CASSYSGSAEKYF.

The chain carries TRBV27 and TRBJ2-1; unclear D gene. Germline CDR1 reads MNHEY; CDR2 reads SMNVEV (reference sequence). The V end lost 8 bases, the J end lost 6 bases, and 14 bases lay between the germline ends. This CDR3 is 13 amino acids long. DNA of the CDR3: TGTGCCAGCGGATCAGTTAACAGCAATGAGCAGTTCTTC. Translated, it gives CASGSVNSNEQFF.

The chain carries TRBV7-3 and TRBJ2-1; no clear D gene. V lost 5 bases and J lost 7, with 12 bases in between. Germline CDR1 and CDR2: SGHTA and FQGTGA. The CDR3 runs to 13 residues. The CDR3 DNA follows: TGTGCCAGCAGCGTCGACTTGGGAAATGAGCAGTTCTTC. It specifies CASSVDLGNEQFF. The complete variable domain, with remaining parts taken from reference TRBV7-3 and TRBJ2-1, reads GAGVSQTPSNKVTEKGKYVELRCDPISGHTALYWYRQSLGQGPEFLIYFQGTGAADDSGLPNDRFFAVRPEGSVSTLKIQRTERGDSAVYLCASSVDLGNEQFFGPGTRLTVL.

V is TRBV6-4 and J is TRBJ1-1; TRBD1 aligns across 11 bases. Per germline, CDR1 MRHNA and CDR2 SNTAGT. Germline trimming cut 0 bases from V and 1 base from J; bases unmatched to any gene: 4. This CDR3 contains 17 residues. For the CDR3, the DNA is TGTGCCAGCAGTGACTCGCGGACAGGGGGCGCGAACACTGAAGCTTTCTTT. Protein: CASSDSRTGGANTEAFF.

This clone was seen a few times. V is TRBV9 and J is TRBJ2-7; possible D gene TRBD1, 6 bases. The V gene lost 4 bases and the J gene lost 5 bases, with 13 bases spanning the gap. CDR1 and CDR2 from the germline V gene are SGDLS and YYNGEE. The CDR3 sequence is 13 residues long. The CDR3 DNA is TGTGCCAGCAGCTTCACAGGGATGGACGAGCAGTACTTC. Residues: CASSFTGMDEQYF. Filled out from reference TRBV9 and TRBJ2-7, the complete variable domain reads DSGVTQTPKHLITATGQRVTLRCSPRSGDLSVYWYQQSLDQGLQFLIQYYNGEERAKGNILERFSAQQFPDLHSELNLSSLELGDSALYFCASSFTGMDEQYFGPGTRLTVT.

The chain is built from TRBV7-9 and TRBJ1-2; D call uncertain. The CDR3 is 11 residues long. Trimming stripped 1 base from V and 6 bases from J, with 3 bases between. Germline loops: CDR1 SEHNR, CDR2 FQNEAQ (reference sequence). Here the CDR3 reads CASSLEDGYTF. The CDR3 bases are TGTGCCAGCAGCTTAGAGGATGGCTACACCTTC.

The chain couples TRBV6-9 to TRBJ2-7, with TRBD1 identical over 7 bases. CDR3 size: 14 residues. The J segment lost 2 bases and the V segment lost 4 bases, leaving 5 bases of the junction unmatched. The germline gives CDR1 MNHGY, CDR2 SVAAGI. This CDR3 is CASSSTGSAYEQYF. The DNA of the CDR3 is TGTGCCAGCAGTTCGACAGGGAGCGCCTACGAGCAGTACTTC.

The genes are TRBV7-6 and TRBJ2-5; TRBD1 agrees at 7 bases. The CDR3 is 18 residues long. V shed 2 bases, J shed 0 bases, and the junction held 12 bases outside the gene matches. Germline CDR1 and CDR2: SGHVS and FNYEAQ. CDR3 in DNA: TGTGCCAGCAGCTTAACGTATCCCACAGGGGTGTACCAAGAGACCCAGTACTTC. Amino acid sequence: CASSLTYPTGVYQETQYF.

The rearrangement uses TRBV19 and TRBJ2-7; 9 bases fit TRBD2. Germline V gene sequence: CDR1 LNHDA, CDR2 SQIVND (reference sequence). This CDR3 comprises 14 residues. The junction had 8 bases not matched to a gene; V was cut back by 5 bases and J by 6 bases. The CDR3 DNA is TGTGCCAGTAGTCCGAAGCGGGGGGCGAGCGAGCAGTACTTC. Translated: CASSPKRGASEQYF. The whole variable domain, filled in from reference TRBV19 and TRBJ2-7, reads DGGITQSPKYLFRKEGQNVTLSCEQNLNHDAMYWYRQDPGQGLRLIYYSQIVNDFQKGDIAEGYSVSREKKESFPLTVTSAQKNPTAFYLCASSPKRGASEQYFGPGTRLTVT.

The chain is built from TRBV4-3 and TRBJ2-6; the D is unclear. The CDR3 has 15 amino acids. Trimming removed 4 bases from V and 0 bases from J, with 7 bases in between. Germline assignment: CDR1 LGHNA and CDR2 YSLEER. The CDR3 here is CASSPYFSGANVLTF. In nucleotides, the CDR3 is TGCGCCAGCAGCCCGTATTTCTCTGGGGCCAACGTCCTGACTTTC.

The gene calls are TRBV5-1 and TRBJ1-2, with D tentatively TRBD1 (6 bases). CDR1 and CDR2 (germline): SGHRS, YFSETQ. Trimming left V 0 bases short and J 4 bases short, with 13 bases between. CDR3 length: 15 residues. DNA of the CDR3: TGCGCCAGCAGCTTGGGACAGGCCGGGGGCTATGGCTACACCTTC. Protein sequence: CASSLGQAGGYGYTF.

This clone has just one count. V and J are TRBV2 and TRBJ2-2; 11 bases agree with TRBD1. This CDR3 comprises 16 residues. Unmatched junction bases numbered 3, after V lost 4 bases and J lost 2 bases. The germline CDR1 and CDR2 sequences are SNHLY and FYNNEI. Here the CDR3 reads CASSVGQGANTGELFF. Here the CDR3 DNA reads TGTGCCAGCAGTGTCGGACAGGGGGCCAACACCGGGGAGCTGTTTTTT.

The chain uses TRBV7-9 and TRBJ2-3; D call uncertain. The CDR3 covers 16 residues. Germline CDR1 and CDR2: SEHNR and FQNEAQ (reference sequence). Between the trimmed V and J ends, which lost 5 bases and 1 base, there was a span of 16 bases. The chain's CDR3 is CASSLGAWDGTDTQYF. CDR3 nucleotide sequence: TGTGCCAGCAGCCTAGGTGCCTGGGATGGCACAGATACGCAGTATTTT. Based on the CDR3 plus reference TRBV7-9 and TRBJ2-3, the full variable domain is DTGVSQNPRHKITKRGQNVTFRCDPISEHNRLYWYRQTLGQGPEFLTYFQNEAQLEKSRLLSDRFSAERPKGSFSTLEIQRTEQGDSAMYLCASSLGAWDGTDTQYFGPGTRLTVL.

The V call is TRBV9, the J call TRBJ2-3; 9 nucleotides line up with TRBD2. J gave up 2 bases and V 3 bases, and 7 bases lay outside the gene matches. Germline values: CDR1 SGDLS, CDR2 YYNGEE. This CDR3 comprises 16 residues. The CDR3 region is CASSASLAGITDTQYF. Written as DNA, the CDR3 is TGTGCCAGCAGCGCCTCCCTAGCGGGGATCACAGATACGCAGTATTTT.

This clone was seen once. CDR3 DNA sequence: TGTGCCAGCAGCACCGGACAGGAAGGATCCTACGAGCAGTACTTC. Protein product: CASSTGQEGSYEQYF. V usage is TRBV7-8 and J usage is TRBJ2-7; TRBD1 matches at 7 bases. Germline CDR1 is SGHVS and CDR2 is FQNEAQ. CDR3 length: 15 amino acids. V shed 5 bases and J 1 base; nucleotides not matched to a gene: 8. The full variable domain, with the rest looked up from reference TRBV7-8 and TRBJ2-7, is GAGVSQSPRYKVAKRGQDVALRCDPISGHVSLFWYQQALGQGPEFLTYFQNEAQLDKSGLPSDRFFAERPEGSVSTLKIQRTQQEDSAVYLCASSTGQEGSYEQYFGPGTRLTVT.